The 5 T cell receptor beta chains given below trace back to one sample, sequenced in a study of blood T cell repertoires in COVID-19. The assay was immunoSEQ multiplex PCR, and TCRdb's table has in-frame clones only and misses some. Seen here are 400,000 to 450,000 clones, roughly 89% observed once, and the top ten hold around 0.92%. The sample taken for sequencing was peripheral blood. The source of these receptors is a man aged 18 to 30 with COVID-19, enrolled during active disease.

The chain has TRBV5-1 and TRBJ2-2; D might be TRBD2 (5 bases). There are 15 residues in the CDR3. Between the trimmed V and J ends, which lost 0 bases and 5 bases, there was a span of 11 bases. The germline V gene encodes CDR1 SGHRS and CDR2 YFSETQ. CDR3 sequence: CASSLGLAITGELFF. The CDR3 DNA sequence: TGCGCCAGCAGCTTGGGTCTAGCCATAACCGGGGAGCTGTTTTTT. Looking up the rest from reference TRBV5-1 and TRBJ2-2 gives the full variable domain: KAGVTQTPRYLIKTRGQQVTLSCSPISGHRSVSWYQQTPGQGLQFLFEYFSETQRNKGNFPGRFSGRQFSNSRSEMNVSTLELGDSALYLCASSLGLAITGELFFGEGSRLTVL.

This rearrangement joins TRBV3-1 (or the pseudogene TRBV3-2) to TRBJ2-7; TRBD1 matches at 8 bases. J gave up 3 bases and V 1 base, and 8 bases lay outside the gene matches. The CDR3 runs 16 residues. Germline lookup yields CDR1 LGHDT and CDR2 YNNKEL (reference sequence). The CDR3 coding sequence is TGTGCCAGCAGCCAAGGGGACAGGACAGGAGGCTACGAGCAGTACTTC. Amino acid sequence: CASSQGDRTGGYEQYF.

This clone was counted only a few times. Written as DNA, the CDR3 is TGCGCCAGCAGCTATTCCCAAGCCACTGAAGCTTTCTTT. Protein: CASSYSQATEAFF. The V and J genes are TRBV5-1 and TRBJ1-1; D ambiguous. Trimming removed 3 bases from V and 4 bases from J, with 10 bases in between. The CDR3 covers 13 residues. In germline, CDR1 is SGHRS, CDR2 YFSETQ.

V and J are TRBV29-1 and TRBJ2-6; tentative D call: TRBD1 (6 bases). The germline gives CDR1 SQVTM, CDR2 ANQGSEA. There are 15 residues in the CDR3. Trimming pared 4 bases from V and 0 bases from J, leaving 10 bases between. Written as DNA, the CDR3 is TGCAGCGTTGCAGGGGCCAACTCTGGGGCCAACGTCCTGACTTTC. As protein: CSVAGANSGANVLTF.

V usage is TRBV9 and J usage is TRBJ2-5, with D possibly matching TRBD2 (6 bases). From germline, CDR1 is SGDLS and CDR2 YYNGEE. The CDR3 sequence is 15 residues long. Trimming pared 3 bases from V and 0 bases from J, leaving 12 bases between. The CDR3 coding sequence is TGTGCCAGCAGCGCCGCGCGGGGCCACCAAGAGACCCAGTACTTC. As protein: CASSAARGHQETQYF.